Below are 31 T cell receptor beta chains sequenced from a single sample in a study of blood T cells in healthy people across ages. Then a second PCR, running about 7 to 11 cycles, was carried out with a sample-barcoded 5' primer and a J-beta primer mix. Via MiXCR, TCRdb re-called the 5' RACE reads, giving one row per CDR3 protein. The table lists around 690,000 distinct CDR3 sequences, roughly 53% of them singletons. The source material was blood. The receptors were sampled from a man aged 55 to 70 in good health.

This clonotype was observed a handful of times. CDR3 sequence reads: CSVGQGANTEAFF. The CDR3 DNA sequence: TGCAGCGTCGGACAGGGGGCGAACACTGAAGCTTTCTTT. J is TRBJ1-1 and V is TRBV29-1; 11 bases fit TRBD1. Germline lookup yields CDR1 SQVTM and CDR2 ANQGSEA. V lost 6 bases and J lost 1; bases outside the gene matches: 1. The CDR3 spans 13 residues.

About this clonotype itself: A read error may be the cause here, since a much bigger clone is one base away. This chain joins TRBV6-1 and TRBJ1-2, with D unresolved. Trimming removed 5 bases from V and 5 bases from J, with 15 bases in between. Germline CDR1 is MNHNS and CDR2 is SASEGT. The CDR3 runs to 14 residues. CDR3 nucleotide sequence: TGTGCCAGCAGTACAGACGGGGTTGGGTATGGCTACACCTTC. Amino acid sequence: CASSTDGVGYGYTF.

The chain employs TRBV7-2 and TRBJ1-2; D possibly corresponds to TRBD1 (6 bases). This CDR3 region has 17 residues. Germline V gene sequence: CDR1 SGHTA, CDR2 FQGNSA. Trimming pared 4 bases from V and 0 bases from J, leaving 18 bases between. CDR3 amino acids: CASSSAWRTDSNYGYTF. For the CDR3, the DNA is TGTGCCAGCAGCTCCGCCTGGCGGACAGACTCTAACTATGGCTACACCTTC.

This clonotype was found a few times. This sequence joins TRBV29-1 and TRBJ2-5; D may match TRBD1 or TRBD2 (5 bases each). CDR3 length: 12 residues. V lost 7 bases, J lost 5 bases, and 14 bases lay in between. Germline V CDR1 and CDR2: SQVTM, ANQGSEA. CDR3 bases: TGCAGCGCGGCGAGGGGTTGGGAGACCCAGTACTTC. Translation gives CSAARGWETQYF.

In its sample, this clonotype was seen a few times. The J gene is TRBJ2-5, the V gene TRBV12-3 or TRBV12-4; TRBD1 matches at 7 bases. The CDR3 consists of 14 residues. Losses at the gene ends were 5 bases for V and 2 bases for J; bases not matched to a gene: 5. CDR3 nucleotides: TGTGCCAGCAGTCCGACAGGGCGACAAGAGACCCAGTACTTC. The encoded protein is CASSPTGRQETQYF.

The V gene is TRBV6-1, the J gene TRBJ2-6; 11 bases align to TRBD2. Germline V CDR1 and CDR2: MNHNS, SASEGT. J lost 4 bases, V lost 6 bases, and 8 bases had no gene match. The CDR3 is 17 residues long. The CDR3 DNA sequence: TGTGCCAGCAGAGGACTAGCGGGCCGCCCCGGGGCCAACGTCCTGACTTTC. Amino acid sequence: CASRGLAGRPGANVLTF.

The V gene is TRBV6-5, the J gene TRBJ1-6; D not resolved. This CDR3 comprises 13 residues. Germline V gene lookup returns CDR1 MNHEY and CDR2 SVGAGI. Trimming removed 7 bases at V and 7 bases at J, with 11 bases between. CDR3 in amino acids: CASNPAGNSPLHF. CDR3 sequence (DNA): TGTGCCAGCAACCCGGCAGGAAATTCACCCCTCCACTTT.

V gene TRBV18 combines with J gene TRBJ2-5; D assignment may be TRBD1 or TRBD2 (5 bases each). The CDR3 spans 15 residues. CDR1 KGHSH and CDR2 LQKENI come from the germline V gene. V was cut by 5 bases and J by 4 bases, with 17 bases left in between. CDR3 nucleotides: TGTGCCAGCTCAGCGACCGGGGCCCGAGGAGAGACCCAGTACTTC. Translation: CASSATGARGETQYF.

CDR3 amino acids: CASSLSHGRGANVLTF. The CDR3 region has the DNA TGTGCCAGCAGTTTGTCCCACGGGAGGGGGGCCAACGTCCTGACTTTC. The chain is built from TRBV12-3 or TRBV12-4 and TRBJ2-6; 7 bases are a match to TRBD2. The CDR3 extends over 16 amino acids. Unmatched junction bases numbered 6, after V lost 3 bases and J lost 4 bases.

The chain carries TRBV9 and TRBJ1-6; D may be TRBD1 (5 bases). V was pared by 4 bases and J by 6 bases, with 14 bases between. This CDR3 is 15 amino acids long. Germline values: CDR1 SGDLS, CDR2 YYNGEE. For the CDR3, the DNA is TGTGCCAGCAGCCCACGGGGCGATCCTAATTCACCCCTCCACTTT. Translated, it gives CASSPRGDPNSPLHF.

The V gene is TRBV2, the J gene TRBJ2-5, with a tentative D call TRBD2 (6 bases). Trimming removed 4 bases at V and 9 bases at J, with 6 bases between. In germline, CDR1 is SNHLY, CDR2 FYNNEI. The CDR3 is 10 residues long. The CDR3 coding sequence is TGTGCCAGCAGTGGGGGGGCCCAGTACTTC. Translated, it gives CASSGGAQYF.

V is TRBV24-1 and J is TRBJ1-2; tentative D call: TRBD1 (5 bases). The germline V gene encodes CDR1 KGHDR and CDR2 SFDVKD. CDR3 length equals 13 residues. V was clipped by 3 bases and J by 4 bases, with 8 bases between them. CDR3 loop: CATSDGHSYGYTF. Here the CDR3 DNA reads TGTGCCACCAGTGATGGACATAGCTATGGCTACACCTTC.

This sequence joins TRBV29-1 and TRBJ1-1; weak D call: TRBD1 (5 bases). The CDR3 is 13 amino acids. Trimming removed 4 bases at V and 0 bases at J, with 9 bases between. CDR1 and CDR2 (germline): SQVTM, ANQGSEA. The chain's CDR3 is CSVAWGMNTEAFF. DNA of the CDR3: TGCAGCGTTGCCTGGGGCATGAACACTGAAGCTTTCTTT.

This CDR3 is CSVEGPANTEAFF. The CDR3 nucleotides are TGCAGCGTTGAAGGCCCGGCGAACACTGAAGCTTTCTTT. This rearrangement joins TRBV29-1 to TRBJ1-1; D is unresolved. The CDR3 consists of 13 residues. V was clipped by 1 base and J by 1 base, with 7 bases between them. Germline-derived CDR1 and CDR2 are SQVTM and ANQGSEA.

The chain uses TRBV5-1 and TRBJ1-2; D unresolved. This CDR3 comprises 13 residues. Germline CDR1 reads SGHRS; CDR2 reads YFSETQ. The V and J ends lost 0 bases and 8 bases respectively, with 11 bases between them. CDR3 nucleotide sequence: TGCGCCAGCAGCTTGGAGTCGGCGCGGGGCTACACCTTC. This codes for CASSLESARGYTF.

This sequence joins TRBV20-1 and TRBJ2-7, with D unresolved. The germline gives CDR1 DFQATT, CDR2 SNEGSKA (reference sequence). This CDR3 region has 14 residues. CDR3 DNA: TGCAGCGCAAAAGCCGCGACGGGCTTCTACGAGCAGTACGTC. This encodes CSAKAATGFYEQYV.

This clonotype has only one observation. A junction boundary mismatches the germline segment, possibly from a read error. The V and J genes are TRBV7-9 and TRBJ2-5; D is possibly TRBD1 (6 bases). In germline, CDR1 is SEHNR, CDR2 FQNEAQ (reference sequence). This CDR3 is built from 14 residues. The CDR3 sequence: CASCFSGAKETQYF. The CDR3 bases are TGTGCCAGCTGCTTTTCAGGGGCTAAAGAGACCCAGTACTTC.

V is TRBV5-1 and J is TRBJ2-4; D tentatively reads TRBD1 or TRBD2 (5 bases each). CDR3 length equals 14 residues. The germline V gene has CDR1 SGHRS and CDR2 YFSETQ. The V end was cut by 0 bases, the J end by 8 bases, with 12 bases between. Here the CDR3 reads CASSLGQVGDIQYF. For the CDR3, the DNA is TGCGCCAGCAGCTTGGGCCAGGTGGGGGACATTCAGTACTTC.

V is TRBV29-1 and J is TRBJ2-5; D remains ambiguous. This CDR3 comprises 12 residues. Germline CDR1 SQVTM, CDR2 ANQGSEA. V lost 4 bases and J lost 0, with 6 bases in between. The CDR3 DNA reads TGCAGCGTTGCCCCGAACCAAGAGACCCAGTACTTC. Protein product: CSVAPNQETQYF. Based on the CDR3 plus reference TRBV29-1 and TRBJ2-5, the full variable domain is SAVISQKPSRDICQRGTSLTIQCQVDSQVTMMFWYRQQPGQSLTLIATANQGSEATYESGFVIDKFPISRPNLTFSTLTVSNMSPEDSSIYLCSVAPNQETQYFGPGTRLLVL.

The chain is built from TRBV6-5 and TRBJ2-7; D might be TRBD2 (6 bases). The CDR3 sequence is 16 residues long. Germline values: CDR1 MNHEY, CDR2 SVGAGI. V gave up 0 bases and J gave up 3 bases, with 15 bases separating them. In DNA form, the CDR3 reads TGTGCCAGCAGTTACTCAGCGCCGGGGGAAGGCTACGAGCAGTACTTC. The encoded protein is CASSYSAPGEGYEQYF.

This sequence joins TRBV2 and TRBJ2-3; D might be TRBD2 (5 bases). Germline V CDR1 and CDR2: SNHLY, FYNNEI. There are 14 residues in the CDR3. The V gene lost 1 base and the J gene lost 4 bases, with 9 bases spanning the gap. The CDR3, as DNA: TGTGCCAGCAGTGAAGGAGACTACGCAGATACGCAGTATTTT. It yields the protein CASSEGDYADTQYF. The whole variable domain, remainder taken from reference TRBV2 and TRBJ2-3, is EPEVTQTPSHQVTQMGQEVILRCVPISNHLYFYWYRQILGQKVEFLVSFYNNEISEKSEIFDDQFSVERPDGSNFTLKIRSTKLEDSAMYFCASSEGDYADTQYFGPGTRLTVL.

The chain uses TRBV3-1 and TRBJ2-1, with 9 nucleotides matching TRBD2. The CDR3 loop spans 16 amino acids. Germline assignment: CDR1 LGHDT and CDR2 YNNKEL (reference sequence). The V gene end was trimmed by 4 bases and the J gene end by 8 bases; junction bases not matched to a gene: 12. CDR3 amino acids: CASSRAWRGGIDEQFF. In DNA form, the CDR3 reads TGTGCCAGCAGCCGAGCCTGGCGGGGGGGCATCGATGAGCAGTTCTTC.

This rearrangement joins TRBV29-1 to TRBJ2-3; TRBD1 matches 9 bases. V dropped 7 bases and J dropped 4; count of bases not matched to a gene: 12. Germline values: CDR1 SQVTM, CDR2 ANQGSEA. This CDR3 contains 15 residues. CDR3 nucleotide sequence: TGCAGCGGGACAGGGACAGGGATCCCTCCAGATACGCAGTATTTT. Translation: CSGTGTGIPPDTQYF.

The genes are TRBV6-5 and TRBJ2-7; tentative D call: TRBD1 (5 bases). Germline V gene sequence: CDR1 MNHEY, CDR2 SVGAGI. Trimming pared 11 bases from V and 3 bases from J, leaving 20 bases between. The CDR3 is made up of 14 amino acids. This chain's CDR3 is CAFFPRGTYYEQYF. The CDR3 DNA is TGTGCCTTTTTCCCAAGGGGCACTTACTACGAGCAGTACTTC.

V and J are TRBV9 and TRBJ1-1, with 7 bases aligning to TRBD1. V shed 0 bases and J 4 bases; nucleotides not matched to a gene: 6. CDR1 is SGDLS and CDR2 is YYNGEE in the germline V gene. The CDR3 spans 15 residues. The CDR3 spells CASSVVPGGATEAFF. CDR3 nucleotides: TGTGCCAGCAGCGTAGTGCCAGGGGGGGCCACTGAAGCTTTCTTT. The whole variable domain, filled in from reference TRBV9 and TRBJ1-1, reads DSGVTQTPKHLITATGQRVTLRCSPRSGDLSVYWYQQSLDQGLQFLIQYYNGEERAKGNILERFSAQQFPDLHSELNLSSLELGDSALYFCASSVVPGGATEAFFGQGTRLTVV.

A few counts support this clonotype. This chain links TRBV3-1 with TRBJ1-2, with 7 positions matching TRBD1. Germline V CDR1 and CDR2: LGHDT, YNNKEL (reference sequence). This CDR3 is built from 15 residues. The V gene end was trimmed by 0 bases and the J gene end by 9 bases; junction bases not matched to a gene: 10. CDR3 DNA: TGTGCCAGCAGCCAAGACTCTACAGGGGCCGGTCGCTACACCTTC. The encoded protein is CASSQDSTGAGRYTF. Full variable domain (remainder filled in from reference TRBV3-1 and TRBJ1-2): DTAVSQTPKYLVTQMGNDKSIKCEQNLGHDTMYWYKQDSKKFLKIMFSYNNKELIINETVPNRFSPKSPDKAHLNLHINSLELGDSAVYFCASSQDSTGAGRYTFGSGTRLTVV.

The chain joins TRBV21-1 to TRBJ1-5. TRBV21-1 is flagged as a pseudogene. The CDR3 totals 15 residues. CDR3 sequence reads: CASRGGVTLLGAQHF. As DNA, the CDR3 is TGTGCCAGCAGAGGAGGGGTGACACTCCTCGGGGCCCAGCATTTT.

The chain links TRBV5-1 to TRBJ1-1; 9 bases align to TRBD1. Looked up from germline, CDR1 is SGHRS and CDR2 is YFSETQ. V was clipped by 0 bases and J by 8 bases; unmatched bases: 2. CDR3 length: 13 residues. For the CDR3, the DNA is TGCGCCAGCAGCTTGGGGGACAGGGCGGAAGCTTTCTTT. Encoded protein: CASSLGDRAEAFF.

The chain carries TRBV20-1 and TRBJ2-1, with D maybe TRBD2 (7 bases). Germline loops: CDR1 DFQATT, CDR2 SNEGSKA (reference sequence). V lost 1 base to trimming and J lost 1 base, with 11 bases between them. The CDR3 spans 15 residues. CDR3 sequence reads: CSARGGGMSYNEQFF. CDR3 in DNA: TGCAGTGCTAGAGGGGGGGGCATGTCCTACAATGAGCAGTTCTTC.

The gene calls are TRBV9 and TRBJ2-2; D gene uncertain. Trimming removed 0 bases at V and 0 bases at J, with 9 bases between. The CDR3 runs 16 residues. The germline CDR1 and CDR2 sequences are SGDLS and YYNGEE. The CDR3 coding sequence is TGTGCCAGCAGCGTAGGGACCCACTCGAACACCGGGGAGCTGTTTTTT. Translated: CASSVGTHSNTGELFF.

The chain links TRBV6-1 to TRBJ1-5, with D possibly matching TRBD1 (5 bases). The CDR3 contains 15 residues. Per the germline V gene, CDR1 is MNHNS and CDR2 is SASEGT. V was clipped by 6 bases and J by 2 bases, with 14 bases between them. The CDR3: CASSFGGAGNQPQHF. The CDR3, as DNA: TGTGCCAGCAGCTTCGGAGGGGCGGGCAATCAGCCCCAGCATTTT.